This TCR beta chain was sequenced for a study of T cell responses to AZD1222 COVID-19 vaccine. V gave up 9 bases and J gave up 0 bases; unmatched junction bases: 9. The CDR3 length is 14 residues. From germline, CDR1 is SGHRS and CDR2 YFSETQ. Produced via immunoSEQ multiplex PCR; TCRdb's table is partial and in-frame only. The sample has 95,000 to 100,000 clones, more than 85% seen once. This TCR came from an adult in good health. The chain links TRBV5-1 to TRBJ2-7; 7 bases fit TRBD2. The specimen was peripheral blood, collected on day 0 of AZD1222 vaccination. The CDR3: CATRTSDSSYEQYF. In DNA, the CDR3 is TGCGCCACCCGAACTAGCGACAGCTCCTACGAGCAGTACTTC.